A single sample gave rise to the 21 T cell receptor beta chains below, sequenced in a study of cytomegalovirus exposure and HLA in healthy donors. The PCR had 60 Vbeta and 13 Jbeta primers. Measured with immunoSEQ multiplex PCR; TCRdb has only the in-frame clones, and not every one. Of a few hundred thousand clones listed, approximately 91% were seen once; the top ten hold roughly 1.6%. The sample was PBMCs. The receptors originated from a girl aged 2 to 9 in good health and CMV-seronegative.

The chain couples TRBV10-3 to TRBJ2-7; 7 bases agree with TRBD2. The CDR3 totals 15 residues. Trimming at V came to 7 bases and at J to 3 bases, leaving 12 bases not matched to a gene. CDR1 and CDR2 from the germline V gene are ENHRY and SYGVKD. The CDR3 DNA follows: TGTGCCATCACTAATGGGGGGGTGGGATTCTACGAGCAGTACTTC. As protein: CAITNGGVGFYEQYF.

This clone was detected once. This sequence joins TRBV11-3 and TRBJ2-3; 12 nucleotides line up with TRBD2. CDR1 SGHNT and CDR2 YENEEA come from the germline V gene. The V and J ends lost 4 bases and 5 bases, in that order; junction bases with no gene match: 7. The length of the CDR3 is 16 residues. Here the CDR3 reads CASSSGLAGTIDTQYF. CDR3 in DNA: TGTGCCAGCAGCTCCGGACTAGCGGGAACTATAGATACGCAGTATTTT.

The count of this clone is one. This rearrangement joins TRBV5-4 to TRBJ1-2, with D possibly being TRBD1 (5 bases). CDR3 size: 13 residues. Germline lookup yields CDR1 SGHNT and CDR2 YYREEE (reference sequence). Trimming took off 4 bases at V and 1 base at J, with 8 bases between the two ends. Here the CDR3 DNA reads TGTGCCAGCAGCCGACAGATTAACTATGGCTACACCTTC. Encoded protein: CASSRQINYGYTF.

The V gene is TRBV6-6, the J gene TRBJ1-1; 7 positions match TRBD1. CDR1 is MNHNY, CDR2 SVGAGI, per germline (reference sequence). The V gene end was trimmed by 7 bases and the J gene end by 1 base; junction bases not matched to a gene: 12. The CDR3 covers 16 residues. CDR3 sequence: CASIHGGGWRNTEAFF. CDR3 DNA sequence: TGTGCCAGCATCCACGGAGGGGGCTGGAGGAACACTGAAGCTTTCTTT.

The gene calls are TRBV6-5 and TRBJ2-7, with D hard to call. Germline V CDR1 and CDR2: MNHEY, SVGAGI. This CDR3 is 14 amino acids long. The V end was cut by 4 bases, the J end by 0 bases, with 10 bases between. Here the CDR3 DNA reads TGTGCCAGCAGTTGGTCTCCCAGCTCCTACGAGCAGTACTTC. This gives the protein CASSWSPSSYEQYF.

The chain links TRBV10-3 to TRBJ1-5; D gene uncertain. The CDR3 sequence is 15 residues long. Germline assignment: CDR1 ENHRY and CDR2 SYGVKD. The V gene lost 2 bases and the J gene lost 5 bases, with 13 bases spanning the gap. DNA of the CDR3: TGTGCCATCAGTGAGATGGCAGCGCCGGATCAGCCCCAGCATTTT. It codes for CAISEMAAPDQPQHF.

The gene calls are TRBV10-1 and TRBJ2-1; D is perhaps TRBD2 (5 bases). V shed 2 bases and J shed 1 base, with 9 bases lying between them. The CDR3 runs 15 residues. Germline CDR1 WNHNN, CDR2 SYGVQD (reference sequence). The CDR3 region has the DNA TGCGCCAGCAGTGAGGCAGTAGCGTCCTACAATGAGCAGTTCTTC. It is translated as CASSEAVASYNEQFF.

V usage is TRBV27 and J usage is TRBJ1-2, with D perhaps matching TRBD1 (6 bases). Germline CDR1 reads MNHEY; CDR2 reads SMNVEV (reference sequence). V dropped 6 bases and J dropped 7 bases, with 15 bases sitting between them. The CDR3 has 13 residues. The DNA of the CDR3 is TGTGCCAGCAGGCCTACAGGGAGGGTTGGCTACACCTTC. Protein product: CASRPTGRVGYTF.

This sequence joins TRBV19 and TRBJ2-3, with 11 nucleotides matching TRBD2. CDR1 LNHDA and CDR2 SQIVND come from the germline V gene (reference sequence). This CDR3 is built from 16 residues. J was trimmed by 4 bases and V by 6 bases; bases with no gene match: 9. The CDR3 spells CASRQSSGRLPDTQYF. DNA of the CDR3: TGTGCCAGTAGGCAATCTAGCGGGAGGTTGCCAGATACGCAGTATTTT.

CDR3 amino acids: CAWSPGGLGGYTF. Written as DNA, the CDR3 is TGTGCCTGGAGTCCGGGGGGGTTAGGTGGCTACACCTTC. The genes are TRBV30 and TRBJ1-2, with D perhaps matching TRBD1 (5 bases). Trimming removed 2 bases from V and 7 bases from J, with 14 bases in between. CDR3 length: 13 residues. CDR1 and CDR2 from the germline V gene are GTSNPN and SVGIG (reference sequence).

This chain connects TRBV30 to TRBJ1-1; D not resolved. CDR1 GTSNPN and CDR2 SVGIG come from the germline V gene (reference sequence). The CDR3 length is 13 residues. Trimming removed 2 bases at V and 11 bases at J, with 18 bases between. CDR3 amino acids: CAWSPGPQVRAFF. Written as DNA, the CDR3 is TGTGCCTGGAGTCCCGGTCCCCAGGTACGGGCTTTCTTT.

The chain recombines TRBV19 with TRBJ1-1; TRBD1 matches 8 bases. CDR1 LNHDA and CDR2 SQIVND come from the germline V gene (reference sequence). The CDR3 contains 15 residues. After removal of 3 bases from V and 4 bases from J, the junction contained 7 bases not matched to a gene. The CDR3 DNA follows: TGTGCCAGTAGTATCCCCGGACAGGGAGTCACTGAAGCTTTCTTT. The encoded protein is CASSIPGQGVTEAFF.

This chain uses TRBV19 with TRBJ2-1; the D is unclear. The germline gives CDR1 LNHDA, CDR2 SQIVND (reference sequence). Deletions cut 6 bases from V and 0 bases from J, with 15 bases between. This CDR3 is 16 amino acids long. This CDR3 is CASSRHTLSSYNEQFF. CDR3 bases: TGTGCCAGTAGCAGACACACCTTGAGCTCCTACAATGAGCAGTTCTTC.

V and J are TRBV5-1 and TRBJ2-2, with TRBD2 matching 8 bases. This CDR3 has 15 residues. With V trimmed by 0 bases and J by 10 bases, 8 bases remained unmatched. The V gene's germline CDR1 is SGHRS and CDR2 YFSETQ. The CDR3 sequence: CASSLGLGGEEELFF. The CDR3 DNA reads TGCGCCAGCAGCTTGGGCCTCGGGGGGGAGGAGGAGCTGTTTTTT. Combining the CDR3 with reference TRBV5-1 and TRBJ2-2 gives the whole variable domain KAGVTQTPRYLIKTRGQQVTLSCSPISGHRSVSWYQQTPGQGLQFLFEYFSETQRNKGNFPGRFSGRQFSNSRSEMNVSTLELGDSALYLCASSLGLGGEEELFFGEGSRLTVL.

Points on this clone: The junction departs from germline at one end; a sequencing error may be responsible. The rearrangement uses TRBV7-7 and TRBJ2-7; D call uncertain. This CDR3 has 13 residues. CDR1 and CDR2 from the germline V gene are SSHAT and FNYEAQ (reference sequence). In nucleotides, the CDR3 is TGTGCTAGCAGCTTAGCCCACTCCTACGAGCAGTACTTC. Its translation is CASSLAHSYEQYF.

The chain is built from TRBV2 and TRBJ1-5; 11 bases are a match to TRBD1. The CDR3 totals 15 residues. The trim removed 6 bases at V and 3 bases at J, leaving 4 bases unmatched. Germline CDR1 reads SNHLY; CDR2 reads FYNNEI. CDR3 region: CASSRDRGSNQPQHF. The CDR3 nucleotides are TGTGCCAGCAGCAGGGACAGGGGGTCCAATCAGCCCCAGCATTTT. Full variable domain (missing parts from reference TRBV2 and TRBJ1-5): EPEVTQTPSHQVTQMGQEVILRCVPISNHLYFYWYRQILGQKVEFLVSFYNNEISEKSEIFDDQFSVERPDGSNFTLKIRSTKLEDSAMYFCASSRDRGSNQPQHFGDGTRLSIL.

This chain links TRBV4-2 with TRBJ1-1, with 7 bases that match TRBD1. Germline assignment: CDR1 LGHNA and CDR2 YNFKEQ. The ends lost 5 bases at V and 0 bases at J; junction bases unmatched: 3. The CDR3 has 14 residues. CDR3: CASSRDRMNTEAFF. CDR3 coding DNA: TGTGCCAGCAGCAGGGACAGAATGAACACTGAAGCTTTCTTT.

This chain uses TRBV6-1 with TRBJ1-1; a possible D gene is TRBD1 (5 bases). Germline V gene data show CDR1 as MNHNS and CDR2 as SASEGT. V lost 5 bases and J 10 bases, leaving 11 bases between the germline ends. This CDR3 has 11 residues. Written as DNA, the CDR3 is TGTGCCAGCAGTAACGTTCAGGGAGCTTTCTTT. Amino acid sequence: CASSNVQGAFF.

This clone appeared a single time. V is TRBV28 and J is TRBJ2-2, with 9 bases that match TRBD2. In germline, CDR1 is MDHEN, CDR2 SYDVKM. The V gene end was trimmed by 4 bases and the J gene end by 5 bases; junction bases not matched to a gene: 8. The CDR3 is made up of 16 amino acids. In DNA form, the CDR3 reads TGTGCCAGCAGTTCTCAAGCGGGAGGAAGGACCGGGGAGCTGTTTTTT. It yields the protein CASSSQAGGRTGELFF.

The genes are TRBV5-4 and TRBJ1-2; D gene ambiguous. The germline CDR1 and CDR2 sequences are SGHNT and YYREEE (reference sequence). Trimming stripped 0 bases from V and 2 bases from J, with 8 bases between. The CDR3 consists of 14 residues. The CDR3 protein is CASSLVSRNYGYTF. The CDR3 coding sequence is TGTGCCAGCAGCTTGGTCTCCAGGAACTATGGCTACACCTTC. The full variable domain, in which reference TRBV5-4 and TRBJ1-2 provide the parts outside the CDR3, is ETGVTQSPTHLIKTRGQQVTLRCSSQSGHNTVSWYQQALGQGPQFIFQYYREEENGRGNFPPRFSGLQFPNYSSELNVNALELDDSALYLCASSLVSRNYGYTFGSGTRLTVV.

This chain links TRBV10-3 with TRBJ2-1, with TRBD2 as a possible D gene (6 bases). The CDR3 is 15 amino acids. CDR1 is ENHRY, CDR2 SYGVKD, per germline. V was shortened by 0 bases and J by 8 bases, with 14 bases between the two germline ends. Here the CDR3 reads CAISESYGTADEQFF. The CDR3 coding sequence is TGTGCCATCAGTGAGTCTTACGGGACTGCGGATGAGCAGTTCTTC.